Below, one T cell receptor (beta chain) is given with its context. Antigen: not known. With 60 Vbeta and 13 Jbeta primers, the PCR was carried out. Using immunoSEQ multiplex PCR, the repertoire was profiled, and TCRdb retains in-frame clones only, with some absent. This sample contains 180,000 or so clones. This sample stems from a study of cytomegalovirus exposure and HLA in healthy donors. Regarding the study as a whole: When analyzed later, a missense DCLRE1C variant was found to be linked to TCR beta V- and J-gene trimming.

V dropped 5 bases and J dropped 6; count of bases not matched to a gene: 9. Germline CDR1 reads MNHEY; CDR2 reads SVGAGI. The CDR3 is 14 residues long. Material for sequencing was PBMCs. The sequence was collected from a woman between 18 and 29 years old in good health and CMV-seropositive. The genes are TRBV6-5 and TRBJ1-1; 7 bases fit TRBD1. CDR3 bases: TGTGCCAGCAGTGCCCTCTTAGGACAGGCTGAAGCTTTCTTT. Translation: CASSALLGQAEAFF.